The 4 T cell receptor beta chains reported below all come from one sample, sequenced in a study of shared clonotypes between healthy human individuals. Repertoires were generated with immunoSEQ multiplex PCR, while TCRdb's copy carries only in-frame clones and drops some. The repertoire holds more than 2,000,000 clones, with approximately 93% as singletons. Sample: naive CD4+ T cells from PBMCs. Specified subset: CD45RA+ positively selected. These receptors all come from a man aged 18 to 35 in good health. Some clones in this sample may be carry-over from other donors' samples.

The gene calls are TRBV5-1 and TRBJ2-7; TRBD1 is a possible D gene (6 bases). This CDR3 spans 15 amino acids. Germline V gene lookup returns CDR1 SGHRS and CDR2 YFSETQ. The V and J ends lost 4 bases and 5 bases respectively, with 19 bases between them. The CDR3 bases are TGCGCCAGCAGCCCGACAGGACAACGGCGGGACGAGCAGTACTTC. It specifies CASSPTGQRRDEQYF.

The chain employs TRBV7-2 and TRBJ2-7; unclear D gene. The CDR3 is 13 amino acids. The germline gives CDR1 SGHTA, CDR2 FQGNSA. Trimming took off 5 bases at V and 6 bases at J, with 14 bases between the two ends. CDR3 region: CASSPPWLGEQYF. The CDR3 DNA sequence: TGTGCCAGCAGCCCACCCTGGTTGGGCGAGCAGTACTTC.

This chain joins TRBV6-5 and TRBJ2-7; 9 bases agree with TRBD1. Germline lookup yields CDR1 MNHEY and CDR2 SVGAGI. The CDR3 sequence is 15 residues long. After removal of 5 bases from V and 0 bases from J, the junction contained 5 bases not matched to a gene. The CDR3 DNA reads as TGTGCCAGCAGTCGGACAGGGGTGGCCTCCTACGAGCAGTACTTC. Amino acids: CASSRTGVASYEQYF.

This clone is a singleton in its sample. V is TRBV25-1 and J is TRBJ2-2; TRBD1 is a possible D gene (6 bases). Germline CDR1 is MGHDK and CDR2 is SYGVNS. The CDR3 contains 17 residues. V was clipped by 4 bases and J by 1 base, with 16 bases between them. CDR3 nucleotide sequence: TGTGCCAGCAGTGCCACCGATGGGACAAAGAACACCGGGGAGCTGTTTTTT. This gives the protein CASSATDGTKNTGELFF.